Listed below are T cell receptor beta chains from one sample, sequenced in a study of cytomegalovirus exposure and HLA in healthy donors. Profiling relied on immunoSEQ multiplex PCR, and the TCRdb table lists in-frame clones only, not all of them. The table has fewer than 110,000 clones, around 76% seen once. The material sequenced was PBMCs. These receptors originate from a man between 18 and 29 years old in good health and CMV-seronegative. CDR3s include the opening cysteine and the closing phenylalanine or tryptophan. The D gene is left open where the match is weak. Not every row has a clone size; where given, it reads once, few, many or a size class.

d_gene,v_gene,j_gene,abundance,CDR3nt,CDR3aa
NA,TRBV7-9,TRBJ1-4,NA,TGTGCCAGCAGCTTGAGCGACGGATTTGAAAAACTGTTTTTT,CASSLSDGFEKLFF
NA,TRBV21-1,TRBJ2-1,NA,TGTGCCAGCAGCAAAGCGACTAGCTGGTACAATGAGCAGTTCTTC,CASSKATSWYNEQFF
NA,TRBV4-1,TRBJ1-2,NA,TGCGCCAGCAGCCCCGAGGGGGACTATGGCTACACCTTC,CASSPEGDYGYTF
TRBD1,TRBV2,TRBJ1-3,NA,TGTGCCAGCAGGGACAGGGGGAGCAACACCATATATTTT,CASRDRGSNTIYF
NA,TRBV25-1,TRBJ1-1,NA,TGTGCCAGCAGGCAACTCACAGGGTCCACTGAAGCTTTCTTT,CASRQLTGSTEAFF
NA,TRBV29-1,TRBJ2-1,NA,TGCAGCGTTGACTTTAGCGAAAGCTCCTACAATGAGCAGTTCTTC,CSVDFSESSYNEQFF
NA,TRBV7-9,TRBJ1-1,once,TGTGCCAGCAGCTCACCAGACAGGACTTACACTGAAGCTTTCTTT,CASSSPDRTYTEAFF
NA,TRBV5-6,TRBJ2-1,NA,TGTGCCAGCAGCTTAGGGGGGGCAGGGGAGCAGTTCTTC,CASSLGGAGEQFF
NA,TRBV28,TRBJ1-6,NA,TGTGCCAGCAGTTTCGAGGGCAGGAGCTCCTATAATTCACCCCTCCACTTT,CASSFEGRSSYNSPLHF
NA,TRBV7-3,TRBJ2-1,NA,TGTGCCAGCAGCCTAAGAGCGGGTTTTGGGGGTGAGCAGTTCTTC,CASSLRAGFGGEQFF
TRBD1,TRBV7-2,TRBJ1-2,NA,TGTGCCAGCAGCCTGACAGGGGGATATGGCTACACCTTC,CASSLTGGYGYTF
NA,TRBV6-1,TRBJ1-5,NA,TGTGCCAGCAGTGAAGTGGGAGGATACAATCAGCCCCAGCATTTT,CASSEVGGYNQPQHF
NA,TRBV27,TRBJ2-7,NA,TGTGCCAGCAGAGCCTTGGGAGTCTACGAACAGTACTTC,CASRALGVYEQYF
NA,TRBV19,TRBJ1-2,NA,TGTGCCAGTAGTATGAGCGGGGCTAACTATGGCTACACCTTC,CASSMSGANYGYTF
NA,TRBV2,TRBJ2-7,NA,TGTGCCAGCAAGAGAGAGGAGGTGGGCTACGAGCAGTACTTC,CASKREEVGYEQYF
NA,TRBV29-1,TRBJ2-7,once,TGCAGCGCCTCCAGGTTGGGTAGTTACGAGCAGTACTTC,CSASRLGSYEQYF
TRBD1,TRBV7-2,TRBJ1-4,NA,TGTGCCAGCAGCCCCTGGACAGGGCCCACCTATACTGATGAAAAACTGTTTTTT,CASSPWTGPTYTDEKLFF
NA,TRBV18,TRBJ1-3,NA,TGTGCCAGCTCTCTGGGCAACTCTGGAAACACCATATATTTT,CASSLGNSGNTIYF
NA,TRBV19,TRBJ2-4,NA,TGTGCCAGTAGTATGCAGGGTGTGGGGAACATTCAGTACTTC,CASSMQGVGNIQYF
TRBD2,TRBV7-3,TRBJ2-3,few,TGTGCCAGCAGCTTATACCCCAGCGGGGACGCGGGGTCTACGCAGTATTTT,CASSLYPSGDAGSTQYF
NA,TRBV6-1,TRBJ1-1,NA,TGTGCCAGCAGTGCTTCCAGGGAGCGGGCAGCTTTCTTT,CASSASRERAAFF
NA,TRBV23-1,TRBJ2-7,few,TGCGCCAGCAGTCGACCTACGGGACGGGGGAGCTCCTACGAGCAGTACTTC,CASSRPTGRGSSYEQYF
TRBD1,TRBV10-3,TRBJ2-7,NA,TGTGCCATCAGTGACCCCTCCGGGACAGGGCTTGGTGAGCAGTACTTC,CAISDPSGTGLGEQYF
TRBD2,TRBV9,TRBJ2-5,NA,TGTGCCAGCAGCGCGATGACTAGCGGACCACAGGAGACCCAGTACTTC,CASSAMTSGPQETQYF
TRBD1,TRBV7-9,TRBJ1-2,NA,TGTGCCAGCAGATCACCGGGACAGGGGGAATGGTATGGCTACACCTTC,CASRSPGQGEWYGYTF